This T cell receptor beta chain originates from a study of blood T cells in healthy people across ages. A second PCR, run for about 7 to 11 cycles, used a sample-barcoded 5' primer plus a J-beta primer mix. Each cDNA molecule, via a template-switch adaptor with 12 random nucleotides, was tagged. A single record per CDR3 protein comes from TCRdb applying MiXCR to the 5' RACE reads. The table lists roughly 800,000 distinct CDR3 sequences, about 53% of them singletons. J lost 2 bases, V lost 7 bases, and 6 bases had no gene match. Germline-derived CDR1 and CDR2 are MNHNS and SASEGT. The CDR3 length is 14 residues. Study-level results: Naive CD4+ cells and diversity were both higher in long-lived donors than in aged donors. A strong correlation was seen between TCR beta diversity and naive T cell percentage.

This clonotype has just a few counts. What it binds is not known. Sequencing was done on a sample of blood. The TCR was taken from a man older than 75 in good health. V gene TRBV6-1 combines with J gene TRBJ1-2; 8 positions match TRBD1. CDR3: CASTGGAGNYGYTF. CDR3 nucleotides: TGTGCCAGCACAGGGGGCGCGGGGAACTATGGCTACACCTTC.